This passage covers 9 T cell receptor beta chains from one sample sequenced in a study of PD-L1 blockade in urothelial cancer. Time point meaning: pretreatment peripheral blood. Using immunoSEQ multiplex PCR, the repertoire was profiled, and TCRdb retains in-frame clones only, with some absent. The sample lists roughly 63,000 clones, roughly 79% occurring once. The sample consisted of PBMCs, taken around atezolizumab (anti-PD-L1) treatment. All receptors derive from an older man with urothelial cancer.

The chain couples TRBV15 to TRBJ2-3; maybe TRBD1 (5 bases). The CDR3 contains 16 residues. Germline V CDR1 and CDR2: LNHNV, YYDKDF (reference sequence). V lost 0 bases and J lost 2, with 12 bases in between. CDR3 region: CATSRDLRVPTDTQYF. CDR3 DNA: TGTGCCACCAGCAGAGACCTCAGGGTCCCCACAGATACGCAGTATTTT.

This chain connects TRBV21-1 to TRBJ1-3; TRBD1, the table's D call, lacks a check against the DNA. TRBV21-1 is designated a pseudogene. The CDR3 is 15 amino acids. CDR3: CASSPRRGRENTIYF. DNA of the CDR3: TGTGCCAGCAGCCCTCGGAGGGGGCGCGAAAACACCATATATTTT.

This clone was seen more than once but under ten times. This sequence joins TRBV18 and TRBJ2-5, with D tentatively TRBD1 (7 bases). The CDR3 is 17 amino acids. From germline, CDR1 is KGHSH and CDR2 LQKENI. V gave up 5 bases and J gave up 5 bases, with 24 bases separating them. The DNA for the CDR3 is TGTGCCAGCTCATCGGGACTGCGTACCACCAGGGGGGAGACCCAGTACTTC. Translating gives CASSSGLRTTRGETQYF.

This clone was seen a handful of times. The genes are TRBV10-2 and TRBJ1-2; TRBD1 agrees at 9 bases. This CDR3 region has 16 residues. The germline V gene has CDR1 WSHSY and CDR2 SAAADI. Trimming at V came to 5 bases and at J to 1 base, leaving 8 bases not matched to a gene. CDR3 sequence: CASSRGQGPFNYGYTF. CDR3 nucleotides: TGCGCCAGCAGTCGGGGACAGGGACCCTTTAACTATGGCTACACCTTC.

This clone turned up a few times. This chain links TRBV19 with TRBJ2-1, with 7 positions matching TRBD2. CDR1 LNHDA and CDR2 SQIVND come from the germline V gene (reference sequence). CDR3 length: 14 amino acids. Losses at the gene ends were 7 bases for V and 2 bases for J; bases not matched to a gene: 5. The CDR3 sequence: CASKGAGAYNEQFF. The DNA for the CDR3 is TGTGCCAGTAAGGGTGCGGGAGCCTACAATGAGCAGTTCTTC.

This chain joins TRBV10-1 and TRBJ2-5; possible D gene TRBD2, 6 bases. CDR1 WNHNN and CDR2 SYGVQD come from the germline V gene (reference sequence). The CDR3 totals 16 residues. V lost 2 bases to trimming and J lost 0 bases, with 13 bases between them. The CDR3 nucleotides read TGCGCCAGCAGTGAGGCTAGCGCGGAACACCAAGAGACCCAGTACTTC. It specifies CASSEASAEHQETQYF.

V is TRBV5-3 and J is TRBJ2-7; perhaps TRBD2 as D (5 bases). TRBV5-3 is an ORF for which the function is uncertain. V lost 0 bases and J lost 1, with 14 bases in between. The length of the CDR3 is 16 residues. DNA of the CDR3: TGTGCCAGAAGCTTGGGATCCGGGAACTGTTCCTACGAGCAGTACTTC. Its translation is CARSLGSGNCSYEQYF.

The V call is TRBV19, the J call TRBJ2-7; 7 bases are shared with TRBD2. There are 13 residues in the CDR3. Per the germline V gene, CDR1 is LNHDA and CDR2 is SQIVND (reference sequence). The trim removed 10 bases at V and 4 bases at J, leaving 10 bases unmatched. The CDR3 nucleotides are TGTGCCACCCGCACGGGGGGTCGTTACGAGCAGTACTTC. Its translation: CATRTGGRYEQYF.

The V gene is TRBV2, the J gene TRBJ2-1, with 7 nucleotides matching TRBD2. With 10 bases clipped from V and 5 bases from J, the junction kept 5 bases outside the gene matches. The CDR3 extends over 12 amino acids. Germline V gives CDR1 SNHLY, CDR2 FYNNEI. The CDR3 sequence is CANRGEDNEQFF. In DNA, the CDR3 is TGTGCCAACCGGGGGGAGGACAATGAGCAGTTCTTC.